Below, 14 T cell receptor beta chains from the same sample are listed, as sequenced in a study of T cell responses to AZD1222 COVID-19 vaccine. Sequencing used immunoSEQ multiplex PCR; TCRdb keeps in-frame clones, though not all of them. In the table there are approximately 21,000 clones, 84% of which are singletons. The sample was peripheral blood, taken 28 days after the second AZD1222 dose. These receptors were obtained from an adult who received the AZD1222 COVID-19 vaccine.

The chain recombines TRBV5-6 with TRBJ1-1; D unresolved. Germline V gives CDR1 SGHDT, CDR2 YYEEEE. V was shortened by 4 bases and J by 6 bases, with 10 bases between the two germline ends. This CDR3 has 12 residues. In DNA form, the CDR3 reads TGTGCCAGCAGCCCCCGGTCGGCTGAAGCTTTCTTT. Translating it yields CASSPRSAEAFF.

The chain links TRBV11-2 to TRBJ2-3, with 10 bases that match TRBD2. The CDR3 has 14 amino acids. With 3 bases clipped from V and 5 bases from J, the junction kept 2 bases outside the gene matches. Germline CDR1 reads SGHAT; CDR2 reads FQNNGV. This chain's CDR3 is CASSFGTSEDTQYF. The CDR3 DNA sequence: TGTGCCAGCAGCTTCGGGACTAGCGAAGATACGCAGTATTTT.

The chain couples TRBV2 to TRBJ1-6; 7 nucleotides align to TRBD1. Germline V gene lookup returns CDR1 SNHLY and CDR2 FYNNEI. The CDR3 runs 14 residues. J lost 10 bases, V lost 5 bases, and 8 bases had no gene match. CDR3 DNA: TGTGCCAGCAGTAGTACAGGGGTACGATCACCCCTCCACTTT. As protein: CASSSTGVRSPLHF. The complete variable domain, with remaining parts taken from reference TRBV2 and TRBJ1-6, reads EPEVTQTPSHQVTQMGQEVILRCVPISNHLYFYWYRQILGQKVEFLVSFYNNEISEKSEIFDDQFSVERPDGSNFTLKIRSTKLEDSAMYFCASSSTGVRSPLHFGNGTRLTVT.

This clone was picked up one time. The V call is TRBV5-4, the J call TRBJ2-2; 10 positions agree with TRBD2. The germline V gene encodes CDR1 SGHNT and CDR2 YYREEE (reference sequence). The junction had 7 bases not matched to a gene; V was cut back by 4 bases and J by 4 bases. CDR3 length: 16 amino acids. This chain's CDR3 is CASSPKAGGSTGELFF. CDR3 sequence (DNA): TGTGCCAGCAGCCCCAAAGCGGGAGGGAGCACCGGGGAGCTGTTTTTT.

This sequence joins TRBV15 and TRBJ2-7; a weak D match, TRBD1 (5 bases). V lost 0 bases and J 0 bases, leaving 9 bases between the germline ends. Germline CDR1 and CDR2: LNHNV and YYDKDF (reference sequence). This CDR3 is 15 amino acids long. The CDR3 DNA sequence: TGTGCCACCAGCAGAGATCGACAGAGCTCCTACGAGCAGTACTTC. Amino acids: CATSRDRQSSYEQYF.

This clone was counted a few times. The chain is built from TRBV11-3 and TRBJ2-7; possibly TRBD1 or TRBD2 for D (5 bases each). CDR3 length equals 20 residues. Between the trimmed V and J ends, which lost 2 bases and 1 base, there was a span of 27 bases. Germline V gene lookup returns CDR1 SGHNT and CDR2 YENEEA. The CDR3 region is CASSLNLMVGAGRLSYEQYF. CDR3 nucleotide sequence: TGTGCCAGCAGCTTAAATTTAATGGTCGGGGCAGGCCGCCTTTCCTACGAGCAGTACTTC.

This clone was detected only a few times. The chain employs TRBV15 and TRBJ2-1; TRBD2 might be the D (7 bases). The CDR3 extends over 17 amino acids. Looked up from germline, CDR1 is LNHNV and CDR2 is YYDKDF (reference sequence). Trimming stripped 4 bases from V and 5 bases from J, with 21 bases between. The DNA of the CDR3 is TGTGCCACCAGCACCTCTGGGGGGCGGGAGTTCAACAATGAGCAGTTCTTC. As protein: CATSTSGGREFNNEQFF.

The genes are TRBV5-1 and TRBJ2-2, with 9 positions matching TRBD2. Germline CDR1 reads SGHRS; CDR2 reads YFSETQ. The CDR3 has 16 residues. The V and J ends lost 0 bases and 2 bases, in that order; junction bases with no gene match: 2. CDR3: CASSLASGANTGELFF. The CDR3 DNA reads TGCGCCAGCAGCTTGGCTAGCGGGGCAAACACCGGGGAGCTGTTTTTT.

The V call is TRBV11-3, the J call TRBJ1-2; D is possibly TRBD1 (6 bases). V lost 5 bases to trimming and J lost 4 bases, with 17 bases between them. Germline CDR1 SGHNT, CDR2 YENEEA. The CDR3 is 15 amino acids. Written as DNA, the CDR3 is TGTGCCAGCAGCCTAACTACAGGGCGGATCTATGGCTACACCTTC. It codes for CASSLTTGRIYGYTF.

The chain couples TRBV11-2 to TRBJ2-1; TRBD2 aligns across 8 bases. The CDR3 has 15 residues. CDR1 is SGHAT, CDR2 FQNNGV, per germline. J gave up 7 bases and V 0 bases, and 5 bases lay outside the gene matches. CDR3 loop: CASSLDHSGINEQFF. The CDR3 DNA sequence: TGTGCCAGCAGCTTAGATCATAGCGGGATAAATGAGCAGTTCTTC.

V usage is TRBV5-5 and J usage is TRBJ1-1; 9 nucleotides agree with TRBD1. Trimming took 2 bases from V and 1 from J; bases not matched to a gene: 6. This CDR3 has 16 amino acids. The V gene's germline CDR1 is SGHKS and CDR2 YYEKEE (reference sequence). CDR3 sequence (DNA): TGTGCCAGCAGCTTCGGGCCGGACAGGGGGAACACTGAAGCTTTCTTT. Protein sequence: CASSFGPDRGNTEAFF.

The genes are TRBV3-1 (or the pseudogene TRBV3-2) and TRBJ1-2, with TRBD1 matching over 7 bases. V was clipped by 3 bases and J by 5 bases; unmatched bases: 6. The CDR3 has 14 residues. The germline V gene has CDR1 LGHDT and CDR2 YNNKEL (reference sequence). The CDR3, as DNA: TGTGCCAGCAGCCAGCGGGACAGAGGATATGGCTACACCTTC. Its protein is CASSQRDRGYGYTF.

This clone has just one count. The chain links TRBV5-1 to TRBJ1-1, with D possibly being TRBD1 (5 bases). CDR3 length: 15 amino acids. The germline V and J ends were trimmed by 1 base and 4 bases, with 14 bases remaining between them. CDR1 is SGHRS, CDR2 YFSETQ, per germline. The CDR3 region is CASSLRRAQGTEAFF. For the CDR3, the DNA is TGCGCCAGCAGCTTGAGGCGGGCGCAGGGCACTGAAGCTTTCTTT.

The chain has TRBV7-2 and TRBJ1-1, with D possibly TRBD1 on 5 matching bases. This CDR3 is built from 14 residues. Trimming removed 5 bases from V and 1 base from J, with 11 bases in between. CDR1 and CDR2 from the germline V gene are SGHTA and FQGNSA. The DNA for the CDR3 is TGTGCCAGCAGCCCTTCGACAGCGAACACTGAAGCTTTCTTT. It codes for CASSPSTANTEAFF. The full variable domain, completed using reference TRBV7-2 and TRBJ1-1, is GAGVSQSPSNKVTEKGKDVELRCDPISGHTALYWYRQSLGQGLEFLIYFQGNSAPDKSGLPSDRFSAERTGGSVSTLTIQRTQQEDSAVYLCASSPSTANTEAFFGQGTRLTVV.